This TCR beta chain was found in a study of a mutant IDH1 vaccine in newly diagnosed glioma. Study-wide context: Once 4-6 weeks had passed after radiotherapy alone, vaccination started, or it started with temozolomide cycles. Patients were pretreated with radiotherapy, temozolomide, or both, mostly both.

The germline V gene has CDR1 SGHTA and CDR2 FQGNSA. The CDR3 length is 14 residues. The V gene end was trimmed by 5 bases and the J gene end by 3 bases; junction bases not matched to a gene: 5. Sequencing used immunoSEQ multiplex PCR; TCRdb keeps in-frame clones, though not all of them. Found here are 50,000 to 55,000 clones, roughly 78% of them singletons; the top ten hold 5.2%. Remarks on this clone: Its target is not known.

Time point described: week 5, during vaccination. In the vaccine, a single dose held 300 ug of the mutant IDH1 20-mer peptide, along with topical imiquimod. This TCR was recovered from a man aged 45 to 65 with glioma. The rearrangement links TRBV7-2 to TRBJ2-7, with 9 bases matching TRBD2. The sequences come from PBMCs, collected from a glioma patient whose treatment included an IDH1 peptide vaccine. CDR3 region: CASSPSGNNYEQYF. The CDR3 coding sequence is TGTGCCAGCAGCCCTAGCGGGAATAACTACGAGCAGTACTTC.